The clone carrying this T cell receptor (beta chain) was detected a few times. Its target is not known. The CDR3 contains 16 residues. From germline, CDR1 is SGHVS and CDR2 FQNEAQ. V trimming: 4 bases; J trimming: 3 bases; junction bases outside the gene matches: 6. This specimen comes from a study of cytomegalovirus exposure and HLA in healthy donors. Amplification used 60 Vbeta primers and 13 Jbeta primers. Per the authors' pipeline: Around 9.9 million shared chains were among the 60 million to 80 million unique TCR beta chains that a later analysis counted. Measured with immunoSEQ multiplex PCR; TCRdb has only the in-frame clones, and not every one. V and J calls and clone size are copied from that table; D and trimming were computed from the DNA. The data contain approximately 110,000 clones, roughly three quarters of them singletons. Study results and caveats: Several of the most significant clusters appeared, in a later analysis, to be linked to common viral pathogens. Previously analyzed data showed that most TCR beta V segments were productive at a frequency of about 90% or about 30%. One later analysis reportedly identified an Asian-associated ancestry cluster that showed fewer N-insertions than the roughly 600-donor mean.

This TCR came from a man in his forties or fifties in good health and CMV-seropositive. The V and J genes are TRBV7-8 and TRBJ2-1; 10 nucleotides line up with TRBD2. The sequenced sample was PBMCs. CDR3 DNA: TGTGCCAGCAGCTCCTTTTGGACTAGCGGCTACAATGAGCAGTTCTTC. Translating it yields CASSSFWTSGYNEQFF.